This T cell receptor (beta chain) is drawn from a study of cytomegalovirus exposure and HLA in healthy donors. Overall study findings and caveats: One variant, a missense change in DCLRE1C, was linked in a later analysis to TCR beta V- and J-gene trimming.

Every donor was a healthy person donating bone marrow. The V gene's germline CDR1 is LNHDA and CDR2 SQIVND (reference sequence). The CDR3 loop spans 14 amino acids. Trimming stripped 4 bases from V and 8 bases from J, with 12 bases between. In the PCR, 60 Vbeta and 13 Jbeta primers were used. The method was immunoSEQ multiplex PCR; TCRdb's version includes in-frame clones alone and lacks a portion of them. The repertoire holds tens of thousands of clones, with around 75% as singletons. On this clone itself: Its specificity is not known.

This sequence originates from a middle-aged man in good health and CMV-seronegative. Source material: PBMCs. This chain uses TRBV19 with TRBJ1-6; D gene ambiguous. The CDR3 region is CASSTAPRDSPLHF. CDR3 in DNA: TGTGCCAGTAGTACCGCACCCCGGGATTCACCCCTCCACTTT.